The entry that follows covers one T cell receptor (beta chain) sequence. Its specificity is not known. Profiling relied on immunoSEQ multiplex PCR, and the TCRdb table lists in-frame clones only, not all of them. The sample records around 2.1 million clones, roughly 91% being singletons. These data belong to a study of shared clonotypes between healthy human individuals. Study-wide points: Clonotypes not shared had lower generation probabilities than those common to all four donors.

Terminally differentiated effector memory CD45RA+ cells were left out of the naive CD8 fraction, which was CD45RO-negative and positively selected for CCR7. Every donor, a Caucasian adult, lived in Nashville, Tennessee. The sequencing sample was made of naive CD8+ T cells from PBMCs. The receptor's source is a man aged 18 to 30 in good health. Some clones in this sample may be carry-over from other donors' samples.

The chain's CDR3 is CASSSDRVDTQYF. CDR3 sequence (DNA): TGTGCCAGCAGCTCGGACCGGGTGGATACGCAGTATTTT. The chain couples TRBV7-9 to TRBJ2-3; D not certain. From germline, CDR1 is SEHNR and CDR2 FQNEAQ (reference sequence). This CDR3 contains 13 residues. Trimming took off 4 bases at V and 6 bases at J, with 11 bases between the two ends.